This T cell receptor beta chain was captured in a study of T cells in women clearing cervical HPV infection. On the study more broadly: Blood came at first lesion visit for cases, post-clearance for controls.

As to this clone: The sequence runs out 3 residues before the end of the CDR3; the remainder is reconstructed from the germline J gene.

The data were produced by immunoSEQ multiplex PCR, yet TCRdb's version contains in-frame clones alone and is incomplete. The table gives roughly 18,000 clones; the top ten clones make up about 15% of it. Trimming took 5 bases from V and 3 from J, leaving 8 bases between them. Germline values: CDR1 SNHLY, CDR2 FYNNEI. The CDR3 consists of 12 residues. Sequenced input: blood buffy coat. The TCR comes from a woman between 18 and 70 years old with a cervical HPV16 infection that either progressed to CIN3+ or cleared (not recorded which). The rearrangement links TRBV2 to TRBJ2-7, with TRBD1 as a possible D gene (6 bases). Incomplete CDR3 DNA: TGTGCCAGCAGTTCGGACAGCTACGAG. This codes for CASSSDSYE. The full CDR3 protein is CASSSDSYEQYF.